Detailed here is one TCR beta chain. The PCR employed 60 Vbeta primers together with 13 Jbeta primers. Sequencing used immunoSEQ multiplex PCR; TCRdb keeps in-frame clones, though not all of them. The sample comprises about 82,000 clones, around 79% of which are singletons, and about an eighth rests with the top ten. Trimming stripped 6 bases from V and 5 bases from J, with 16 bases between. The CDR3 length is 14 residues. Germline assignment: CDR1 MDHEN and CDR2 SYDVKM. The entry originates in a study of cytomegalovirus exposure and HLA in healthy donors. The material sequenced was PBMCs. The sequence derives from a human donor in good health. V is TRBV28 and J is TRBJ1-2; tentatively, D is TRBD1 (5 bases). In DNA, the CDR3 is TGTGCCAGCAGCGAGACAGCTTCTGGGTATGGCTACACCTTC. This translates into CASSETASGYGYTF.